A single sample gave rise to the 13 T cell receptor beta chains below, sequenced in a study of T cells expressing NK-cell markers. From the 5' RACE reads, TCRdb lists one entry per CDR3 protein and no DNA. The table for this sample gives about 260,000 distinct CDR3 sequences. The sample was blood T cells: a sorted CD56 or NKG2C T cell subset, CD4+ or CD8+ T cells, or bulk PBMC T cells (not recorded which). The source is a woman between 18 and 70 years old in good health.

V usage is TRBV5-1 and J usage is TRBJ2-4; the TCRdb call, TRBD1, lacks DNA for checking. In germline, CDR1 is SGHRS, CDR2 YFSETQ. The CDR3 totals 16 residues. CDR3 sequence reads: CASSLVGQGPKNIQYF. The whole variable domain, filled in from reference TRBV5-1 and TRBJ2-4, reads KAGVTQTPRYLIKTRGQQVTLSCSPISGHRSVSWYQQTPGQGLQFLFEYFSETQRNKGNFPGRFSGRQFSNSRSEMNVSTLELGDSALYLCASSLVGQGPKNIQYFGAGTRLSVL.

The V call is TRBV28, the J call TRBJ1-3; TCRdb's D call, TRBD1, is unchecked because there is no DNA. Germline assignment: CDR1 MDHEN and CDR2 SYDVKM. This CDR3 contains 14 residues. The CDR3 here is CASSPGGQGNTIYF.

This chain uses TRBV7-6 with TRBJ2-2. Per germline, CDR1 SGHVS and CDR2 FNYEAQ. The CDR3 extends over 12 amino acids. CDR3 loop: CASSNYAGELFF.

This sequence joins TRBV20-1 and TRBJ1-2; TCRdb's assignment of TRBD1 cannot be checked, as there is no DNA. CDR1 DFQATT and CDR2 SNEGSKA come from the germline V gene (reference sequence). The CDR3 spans 16 residues. The CDR3 sequence: CSAREIGARGDYGYTF.

The V gene is TRBV14, the J gene TRBJ1-6; absent DNA, TCRdb's TRBD1 call cannot be checked. The CDR3 is 14 amino acids. Germline V gene lookup returns CDR1 SGHDN and CDR2 FVKESK. CDR3: CASSHSGQNSPLHF.

The V gene is TRBV19, the J gene TRBJ2-1. The CDR3 extends over 13 amino acids. CDR1 LNHDA and CDR2 SQIVND come from the germline V gene (reference sequence). The CDR3 reads CASSRRAYNEQFF.

The V call is TRBV12-3 or TRBV12-4, the J call TRBJ1-1; TCRdb indicates TRBD1, and absent DNA this call remains unverified. The CDR3 has 13 residues. The CDR3 loop is CASTNFGGTEAFF.

The V call is TRBV12-3 or TRBV12-4, the J call TRBJ1-3. This CDR3 is built from 14 residues. The CDR3 loop reads CASILRGAGNTIYF.

This chain's CDR3 is CASSLDPRDLSFGYTF. The gene calls are TRBV12-3 or TRBV12-4 and TRBJ1-2. This CDR3 comprises 16 residues.

The chain has TRBV28 and TRBJ2-1; TCRdb's assignment of TRBD1 cannot be checked, as there is no DNA. The CDR3 totals 14 residues. Germline CDR1 MDHEN, CDR2 SYDVKM. CDR3 sequence: CASSWDRDDNEQFF.

The J gene is TRBJ2-7, the V gene TRBV7-3; TCRdb gives TRBD1 as the D gene, but with no DNA this cannot be confirmed. This CDR3 region has 17 residues. Germline lookup yields CDR1 SGHTA and CDR2 FQGTGA. The CDR3 sequence is CASSPVARQGYLSEQYF.

The chain couples TRBV4-1 to TRBJ2-1. The CDR3 spans 14 residues. Germline CDR1 MGHRA, CDR2 YSYEKL. The CDR3 spells CASSRSVIGNEQFF.

This chain links TRBV5-1 with TRBJ2-3; with no DNA, the TCRdb D assignment of TRBD2 cannot be verified. Germline loops: CDR1 SGHRS, CDR2 YFSETQ. The CDR3 has 14 residues. Here the CDR3 reads CASSAGHSEDTQYF.